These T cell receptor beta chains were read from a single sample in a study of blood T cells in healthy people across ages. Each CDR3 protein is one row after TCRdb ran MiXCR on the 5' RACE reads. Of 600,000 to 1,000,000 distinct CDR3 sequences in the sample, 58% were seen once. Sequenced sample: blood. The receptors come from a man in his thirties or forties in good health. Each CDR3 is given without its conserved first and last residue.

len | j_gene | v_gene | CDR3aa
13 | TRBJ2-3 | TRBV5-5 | ASSLERGNTDTQY
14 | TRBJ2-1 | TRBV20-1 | SASVPRTGHFNEQF
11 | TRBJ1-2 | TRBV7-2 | ASNREWGYGYT
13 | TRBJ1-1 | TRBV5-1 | ASSSSGGRGTEAF
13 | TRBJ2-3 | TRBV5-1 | ASSLQGGGVDTQY
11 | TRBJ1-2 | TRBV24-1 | ASREISNYGYT
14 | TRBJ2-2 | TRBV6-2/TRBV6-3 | ASSYSLDYSTGELF
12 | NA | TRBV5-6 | ASSWVGIGNEQY
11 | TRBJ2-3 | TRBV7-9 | ASSSKGADTQY
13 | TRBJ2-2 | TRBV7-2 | ASSFSTSHTGELF
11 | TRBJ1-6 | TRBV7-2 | ASSSSGVSPLH
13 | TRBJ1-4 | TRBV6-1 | ASSEGRGRGEKLF
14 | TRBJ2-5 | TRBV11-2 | ASSTPTGRLQETQY
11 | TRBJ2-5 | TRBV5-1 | ASSRPGRETQY
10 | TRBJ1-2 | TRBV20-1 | SVRKGDYGYT
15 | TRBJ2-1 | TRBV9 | ASSVELRRAGHNEQF
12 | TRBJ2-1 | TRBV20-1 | SATEDTDYNEQF
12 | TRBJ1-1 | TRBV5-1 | ASSMGTGVSEAF
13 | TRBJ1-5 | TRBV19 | ASSTGDGSNQPQH
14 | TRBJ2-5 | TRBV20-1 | SAPLTSGSPIRTQY
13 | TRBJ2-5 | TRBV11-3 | ASSLGGEFQETQY
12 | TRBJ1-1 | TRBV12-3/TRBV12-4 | ASSPEQGGTEAF
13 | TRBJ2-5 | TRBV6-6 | ASSHQGRGEETQY
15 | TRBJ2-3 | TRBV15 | ATSTGDSRDFTDTQY
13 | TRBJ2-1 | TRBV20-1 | SARAWSGSVNEQF
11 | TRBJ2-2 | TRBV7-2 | ASSQDYTGELF
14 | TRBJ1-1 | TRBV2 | ASVLDSGTGGRGAF
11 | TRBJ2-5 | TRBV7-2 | ASSRGYQETQY
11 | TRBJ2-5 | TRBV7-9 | ASSFGLGGAQY
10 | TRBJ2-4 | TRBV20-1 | SARDYSYGQY
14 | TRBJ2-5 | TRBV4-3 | ASSQDQRGRQETQY
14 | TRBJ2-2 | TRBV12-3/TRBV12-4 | ASSWGTATNTGELF